The clone carrying this TCR beta chain was detected a few times. Its specificity is not known. The protocol was immunoSEQ multiplex PCR, while the TCRdb copy is restricted to in-frame clones and leaves out a portion. The repertoire holds some 69,000 clones, with 80% to 90% as singletons. These data belong to a study of OX40 agonist ivuxolimab in advanced cancers. Regarding the study as a whole: In the 0.1-3.0 mg/kg groups, partial responders showed among the lowest expansion. The study did not work out the antigen specificity of the expanded peripheral T cells.

The trim removed 4 bases at V and 5 bases at J, leaving 0 bases unmatched. The CDR3 runs to 12 residues. The germline gives CDR1 SQVTM, CDR2 ANQGSEA. The genes are TRBV29-1 and TRBJ1-5; 9 bases map to TRBD1. The sample consisted of CD4+ or CD8+ T cells sorted from blood, taken in a trial of the OX40 agonist ivuxolimab. The clonotype originates from an adult with an advanced solid tumor such as melanoma, head and neck, liver or kidney cancer. The CDR3 DNA follows: TGCAGCGTTGGGACAGGGGATCAGCCCCAGCATTTT. Its translation: CSVGTGDQPQHF.